A single sample gave rise to the 16 T cell receptor beta chains below, sequenced in a study of blood T cell repertoires in COVID-19. Generated by immunoSEQ multiplex PCR, the TCRdb table keeps only in-frame clones and is missing some. This sample carries some 180,000 clones, about 93% of them seen once, and the ten largest clones take 0.5% to 0.6%. The sequenced sample was peripheral blood. These receptors all come from a man in his forties or fifties with acute or convalescent COVID-19.

This chain connects TRBV4-3 to TRBJ2-3; D not certain. Trimming shortened V by 2 bases and J by 3 bases, and 12 bases separated the two germline ends. The V gene's germline CDR1 is LGHNA and CDR2 YSLEER. This CDR3 region has 15 residues. The CDR3 here is CASSQRDTATDTQYF. CDR3 DNA: TGCGCCAGCAGCCAACGAGACACCGCAACAGATACGCAGTATTTT.

This chain uses TRBV10-2 with TRBJ2-7, with a weak D call TRBD2 (6 bases). Germline-derived CDR1 and CDR2 are WSHSY and SAAADI. The CDR3 runs 13 residues. V was shortened by 6 bases and J by 6 bases, with 15 bases between the two germline ends. The CDR3 here is CASRVTRLSEQYV. CDR3 coding DNA: TGCGCCAGCAGGGTGACTAGGCTCTCCGAGCAGTACGTC.

The chain recombines TRBV27 with TRBJ1-1, with D possibly TRBD1 on 5 matching bases. CDR1 MNHEY and CDR2 SMNVEV come from the germline V gene (reference sequence). The CDR3 spans 13 residues. V was cut by 6 bases and J by 2 bases, with 10 bases left in between. CDR3: CASRGHSNTEAFF. DNA for the CDR3: TGTGCCAGCAGAGGACATAGTAACACTGAAGCTTTCTTT.

The DNA of the CDR3 is TGTGCCAGCAGCTTACCATCGACAGGCTCGGTGGCTAACGACAATGAGCAGTTCTTC. Amino acids: CASSLPSTGSVANDNEQFF. V usage is TRBV7-8 and J usage is TRBJ2-1; D is perhaps TRBD1 (6 bases). Germline V gene sequence: CDR1 SGHVS, CDR2 FQNEAQ. The ends were cut back, 2 bases at V and 5 bases at J, with 25 bases in the middle. The CDR3 consists of 19 residues.

This clone turned up a few times. V is TRBV11-1 and J is TRBJ2-1; D might be TRBD2 (6 bases). CDR3 length equals 14 residues. Trimming stripped 3 bases from V and 7 bases from J, with 13 bases between. Germline V CDR1 and CDR2: SGHAT, FQDESV (reference sequence). Written as DNA, the CDR3 is TGTGCCAGCAGCTTTGGGGGGAGGTCGAATGAGCAGTTCTTC. This codes for CASSFGGRSNEQFF.

In DNA form, the CDR3 reads TGTGCCAGCTCACCAAGACAGGATGCTACCTACGAGCAGTACTTC. This codes for CASSPRQDATYEQYF. The chain carries TRBV18 and TRBJ2-7; the D gene is possibly TRBD1 (6 bases). The CDR3 covers 15 residues. V was pared by 2 bases and J by 2 bases, with 13 bases between. Germline lookup yields CDR1 KGHSH and CDR2 LQKENI.

The chain recombines TRBV2 with TRBJ2-5, with TRBD1 as a possible D gene (5 bases). Trimming removed 6 bases from V and 10 bases from J, with 9 bases in between. Germline-derived CDR1 and CDR2 are SNHLY and FYNNEI. This CDR3 region has 10 residues. DNA of the CDR3: TGTGCCAGCAGCTACAGGTTCCAGTACTTC. Encoded protein: CASSYRFQYF.

This sequence joins TRBV5-6 and TRBJ1-2; D is possibly TRBD1 (6 bases). Germline-derived CDR1 and CDR2 are SGHDT and YYEEEE. CDR3 length: 16 amino acids. Trimming took 4 bases from V and 6 from J, leaving 22 bases between them. CDR3 region: CASSQRDTLPSHGYTF. CDR3 nucleotides: TGTGCCAGCAGCCAACGGGACACCTTACCGTCCCATGGCTACACCTTC.

The V call is TRBV30, the J call TRBJ2-7, with TRBD1 identical over 7 bases. Germline V gene data show CDR1 as GTSNPN and CDR2 as SVGIG (reference sequence). This CDR3 spans 15 amino acids. V shed 6 bases, J shed 1 base, and the junction held 12 bases outside the gene matches. The CDR3 DNA reads TGTGCCTGCGTGACCGGACAGGTAGGATCCTACGAGCAGTACTTC. This gives the protein CACVTGQVGSYEQYF.

V gene TRBV9 combines with J gene TRBJ2-5, with 9 bases that match TRBD2. Per germline, CDR1 SGDLS and CDR2 YYNGEE. The CDR3 is 14 amino acids. V gave up 4 bases and J gave up 3 bases; unmatched junction bases: 4. The CDR3 is CASSPGTSKETQYF. The DNA of the CDR3 is TGTGCCAGCAGCCCCGGGACTAGCAAAGAGACCCAGTACTTC.

This chain joins TRBV19 and TRBJ2-7; a weak D match, TRBD2 (5 bases). V lost 2 bases and J lost 3, with 17 bases in between. This CDR3 has 16 amino acids. CDR1 is LNHDA, CDR2 SQIVND, per germline (reference sequence). The CDR3 is CASSIFPPGSVYEQYF. The CDR3 DNA follows: TGTGCCAGTAGTATATTCCCGCCGGGGTCGGTCTACGAGCAGTACTTC. Combining the CDR3 with reference TRBV19 and TRBJ2-7 gives the whole variable domain DGGITQSPKYLFRKEGQNVTLSCEQNLNHDAMYWYRQDPGQGLRLIYYSQIVNDFQKGDIAEGYSVSREKKESFPLTVTSAQKNPTAFYLCASSIFPPGSVYEQYFGPGTRLTVT.

The V call is TRBV30, the J call TRBJ1-5; the match to TRBD1 covers 7 bases. Trimming cost V 3 bases and J 6 bases; bases outside gene matches: 8. The CDR3 contains 14 residues. The germline V gene encodes CDR1 GTSNPN and CDR2 SVGIG (reference sequence). The CDR3 nucleotides read TGTGCCTGGAGAGTACAGGGGTTTGGTCAGCCCCAGCATTTT. As protein: CAWRVQGFGQPQHF.

The V call is TRBV7-2, the J call TRBJ1-2; no clear D. V shed 1 base and J shed 0 bases, with 9 bases lying between them. Looked up from germline, CDR1 is SGHTA and CDR2 is FQGNSA. The CDR3 extends over 15 amino acids. The CDR3 bases are TGTGCCAGCAGCTTAGGGGCTGGGTCTAACTATGGCTACACCTTC. It translates to CASSLGAGSNYGYTF.

The rearrangement joins TRBV6-2 or TRBV6-3 to TRBJ1-1; no reliable D call. Germline-derived CDR1 and CDR2 are MNHEY and SVGEGT. The ends were cut back, 4 bases at V and 3 bases at J, with 6 bases in the middle. The CDR3 spans 12 residues. CDR3 region: CASSWRYTEAFF. CDR3 DNA: TGTGCCAGCAGTTGGAGGTACACTGAAGCTTTCTTT.

J is TRBJ2-5 and V is TRBV5-1; a weak D match, TRBD1 (5 bases). CDR3 size: 15 residues. Germline V gene lookup returns CDR1 SGHRS and CDR2 YFSETQ. Trimming shortened V by 2 bases and J by 1 base, and 12 bases separated the two germline ends. The CDR3 loop reads CASSFTGEIQETQYF. CDR3 bases: TGCGCCAGCAGCTTTACAGGAGAGATCCAAGAGACCCAGTACTTC.

The rearrangement uses TRBV28 and TRBJ1-1; D unclear. The CDR3 extends over 13 amino acids. The germline V and J ends were trimmed by 4 bases and 4 bases, with 10 bases remaining between them. Germline loops: CDR1 MDHEN, CDR2 SYDVKM. The CDR3 loop reads CASSYWRGTEAFF. The DNA for the CDR3 is TGTGCCAGCAGTTACTGGCGGGGCACTGAAGCTTTCTTT.